The next 4 T cell receptor beta chains were all read from a single sample in a study of PD-1 blockade in mismatch repair-deficient tumors. Using immunoSEQ multiplex PCR, the repertoire was profiled, and TCRdb retains in-frame clones only, with some absent. The top ten clones hold roughly 12% of a sample with around 120,000 clones, around 87% of them seen once. The sample here was peripheral blood, taken 44 weeks after starting pembrolizumab. These receptors originate from an adult with mismatch repair-deficient cancer.

The rearrangement links TRBV5-1 to TRBJ2-7; D is possibly TRBD1 (6 bases). Germline CDR1 SGHRS, CDR2 YFSETQ. V lost 1 base, J lost 3 bases, and 20 bases lay in between. CDR3 length: 17 residues. CDR3 DNA: TGCGCCAGCAGCTTGTTGAGGGGAACAGGGTGGGGCTACGAGCAGTACTTC. It codes for CASSLLRGTGWGYEQYF.

This clone was seen a handful of times. V and J are TRBV28 and TRBJ2-7, with 10 bases that match TRBD1. Trimming cost V 10 bases and J 0 bases; bases outside gene matches: 3. CDR3 length: 13 residues. In germline, CDR1 is MDHEN, CDR2 SYDVKM. The CDR3 DNA follows: TGTGCCACCGGGGACAGGGGCTCCTACGAGCAGTACTTC. Residues: CATGDRGSYEQYF. The whole variable domain, filled in from reference TRBV28 and TRBJ2-7, reads DVKVTQSSRYLVKRTGEKVFLECVQDMDHENMFWYRQDPGLGLRLIYFSYDVKMKEKGDIPEGYSVSREKKERFSLILESASTNQTSMYLCATGDRGSYEQYFGPGTRLTVT.

The J gene is TRBJ2-7, the V gene TRBV12-5; 9 bases agree with TRBD2. The CDR3 runs 19 residues. The junction had 21 bases not matched to a gene; V was cut back by 8 bases and J by 1 base. CDR1 and CDR2 (germline): LGHNT, FRNRAP. The CDR3 sequence: CASSPLPPTSGLVSYEQYF. The CDR3 DNA reads TGTGCTAGTTCCCCCCTTCCCCCCACTAGCGGGTTAGTTTCCTACGAGCAGTACTTC. The full variable domain, its missing parts supplied by reference TRBV12-5 and TRBJ2-7, is DARVTQTPRHKVTEMGQEVTMRCQPILGHNTVFWYRQTMMQGLELLAYFRNRAPLDDSGMPKDRFSAEMPDATLATLKIQPSEPRDSAVYFCASSPLPPTSGLVSYEQYFGPGTRLTVT.

The chain has TRBV6-1 and TRBJ2-5; TRBD1 aligns across 7 bases. With 2 bases clipped from V and 3 bases from J, the junction kept 6 bases outside the gene matches. Germline V CDR1 and CDR2: MNHNS, SASEGT. This CDR3 has 15 residues. For the CDR3, the DNA is TGTGCCAGCAGTGAAATTACAGGGGAAAAAGAGACCCAGTACTTC. As protein: CASSEITGEKETQYF.